The sequence of this T cell receptor (beta chain) was determined in a study of T-cell reconstitution after alpha-beta-depleted transplantation in children. This clonotype was observed a handful of times. Preparation of the TCRbeta library used unique molecular identifiers. TCRdb called the PCR reads again in MiXCR, with one record for every CDR3 protein. The sample holds around 71,000 distinct CDR3 sequences, about 7% seen once. Trimming pared 5 bases from V and 10 bases from J, leaving 27 bases between. The CDR3 is made up of 17 amino acids. Germline V gene lookup returns CDR1 MNHEY and CDR2 SMNVEV (reference sequence).

The V call is TRBV27, the J call TRBJ2-1; D is possibly TRBD2 (7 bases). The TCR was taken from a human donor who donated a stem cell graft to a child with acute lymphoblastic leukemia. Sequences were derived from PBMCs from the stem cell graft donor, sampled from the stem cell graft. CDR3 nucleotides: TGTGCCAGCAGTCCCTCCCTAGCGGCGGTACCCACAGGGGAGCAGTTCTTC. It is translated as CASSPSLAAVPTGEQFF.